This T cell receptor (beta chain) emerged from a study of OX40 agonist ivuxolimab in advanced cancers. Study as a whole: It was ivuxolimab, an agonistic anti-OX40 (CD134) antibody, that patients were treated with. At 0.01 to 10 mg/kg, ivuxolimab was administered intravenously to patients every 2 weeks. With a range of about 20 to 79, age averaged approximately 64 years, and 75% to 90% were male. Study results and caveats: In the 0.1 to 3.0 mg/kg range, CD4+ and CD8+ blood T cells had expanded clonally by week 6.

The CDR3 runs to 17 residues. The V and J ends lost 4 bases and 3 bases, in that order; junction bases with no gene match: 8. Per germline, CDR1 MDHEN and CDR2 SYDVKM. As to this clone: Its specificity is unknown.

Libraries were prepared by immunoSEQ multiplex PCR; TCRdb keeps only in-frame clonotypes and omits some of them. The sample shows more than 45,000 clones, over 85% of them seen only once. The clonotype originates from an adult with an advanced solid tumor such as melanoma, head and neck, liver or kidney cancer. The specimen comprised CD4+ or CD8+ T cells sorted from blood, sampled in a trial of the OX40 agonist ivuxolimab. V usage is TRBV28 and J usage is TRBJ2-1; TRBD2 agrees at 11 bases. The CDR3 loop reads CASSSIAGGPLYNEQFF. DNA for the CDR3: TGTGCCAGCAGTTCAATAGCGGGGGGGCCCCTCTACAATGAGCAGTTCTTC.